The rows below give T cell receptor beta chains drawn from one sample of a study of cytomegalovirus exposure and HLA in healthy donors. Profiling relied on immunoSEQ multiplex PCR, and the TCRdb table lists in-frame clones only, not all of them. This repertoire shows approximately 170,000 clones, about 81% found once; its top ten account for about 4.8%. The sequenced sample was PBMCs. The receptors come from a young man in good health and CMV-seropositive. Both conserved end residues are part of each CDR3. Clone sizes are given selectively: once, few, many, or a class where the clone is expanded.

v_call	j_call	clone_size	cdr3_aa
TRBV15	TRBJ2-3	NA	CATSRDMTSEPYDTQYF
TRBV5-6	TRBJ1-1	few	CASSLATEAFF
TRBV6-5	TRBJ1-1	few	CASSYGRGVRTEAFF
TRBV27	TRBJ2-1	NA	CASRPTSGTWDEQFF
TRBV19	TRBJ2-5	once	CASKKAGVGQETQYF
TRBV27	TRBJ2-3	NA	CASSLLGRGSGDTQYF
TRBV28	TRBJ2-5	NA	CASSLGAAETQYF
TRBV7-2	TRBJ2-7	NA	CASSISTSGRIHEQYF
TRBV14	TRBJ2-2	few	CASSQFIAGGELFF
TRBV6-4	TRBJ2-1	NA	CASSDEVYNEQFF
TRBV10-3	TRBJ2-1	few	CAIRKTGPPQDEQFF
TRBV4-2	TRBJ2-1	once	CASSQEPLAANEQFF
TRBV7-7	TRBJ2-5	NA	CASSKDRGDSQYF
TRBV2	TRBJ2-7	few	CASSEAGWANEQYF
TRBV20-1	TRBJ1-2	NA	CSARDNGYTF
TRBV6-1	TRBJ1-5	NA	CASSEWAGNLRNQPQHF
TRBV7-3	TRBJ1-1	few	CASSYRGRGTEAFF
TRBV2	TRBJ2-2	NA	CASSWSSGDTGELFF
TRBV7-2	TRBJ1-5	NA	CASSPTGGERQPQHF
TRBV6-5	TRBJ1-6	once	CASGSEYPDSPLHF
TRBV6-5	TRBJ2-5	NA	CASSPDRGREETQYF
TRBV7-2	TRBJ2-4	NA	CASRGGQGAKNIQYF
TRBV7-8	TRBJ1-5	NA	CASRVGAGRNQPQHF
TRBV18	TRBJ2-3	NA	CASSPGLAGERSDTQYF
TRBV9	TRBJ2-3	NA	CATRPAGGSTDTQYF
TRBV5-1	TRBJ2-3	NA	CASSVTHLDTDTQYF
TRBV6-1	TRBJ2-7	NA	CASSDLGDRGDLNEQYF
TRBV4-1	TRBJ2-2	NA	CASSQGEGNTGELFF
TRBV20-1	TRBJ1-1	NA	CSAEENTEAFF
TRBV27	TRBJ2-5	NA	CASRSQGRQETQYF
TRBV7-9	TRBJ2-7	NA	CASSPKAVSSYEQYF
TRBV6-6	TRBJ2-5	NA	CASSYLGVAGWETQYF
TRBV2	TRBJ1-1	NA	CASSFYTEAFF
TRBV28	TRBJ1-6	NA	CASSSPGTGDFSPLHF
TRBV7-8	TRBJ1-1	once	CASSHRQEDRTEAFF
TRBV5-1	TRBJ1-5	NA	CASSLEGARYQPQHF
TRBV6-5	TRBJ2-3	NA	CASSYSASGGRDTQYF
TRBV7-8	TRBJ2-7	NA	CASSLTRDRGREQYF
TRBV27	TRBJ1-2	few	CASSLRLNYGYTF
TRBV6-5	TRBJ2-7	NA	CASSYSIAGGYEQYF
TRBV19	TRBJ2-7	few	CASRARTRYEQYF
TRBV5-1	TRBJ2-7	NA	CASSLDGGGGSYEQYF
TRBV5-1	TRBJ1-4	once	CASSLNTGAEKLFF
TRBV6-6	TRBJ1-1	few	CASSYYQGATEAFF
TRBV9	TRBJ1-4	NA	CASSLRQVNEKLFF
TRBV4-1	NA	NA	CASLGSGTGLYEQYF
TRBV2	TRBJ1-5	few	CASIGGNSNQPQHF
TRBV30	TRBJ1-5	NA	CAWRGTGRQPQHF
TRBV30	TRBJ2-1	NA	CAWRGTSGRFYNEQFF
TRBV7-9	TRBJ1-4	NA	CSSSLVVGTNEKLFF
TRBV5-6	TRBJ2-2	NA	CASSLLEAGETGELFF
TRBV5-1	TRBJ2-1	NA	CASSYEGAPEQFF
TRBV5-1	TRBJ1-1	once	CASSNGGLYTEAFF
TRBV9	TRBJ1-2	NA	CASSATGIGYTF